This TCR beta chain was profiled in a study of OX40 agonist ivuxolimab in advanced cancers. Method: immunoSEQ multiplex PCR; TCRdb's copy keeps in-frame clones and lacks some. The repertoire includes some 99,000 clones, around 85% of them detected once, and about 1.6% sits in the top ten. A history of autoimmune disease or systemic immunosuppression excluded patients. General study results and limits: CD8+ T cells (on average) carried more expanded clones than CD4+ T cells. Certain nonresponding patients likewise had low normalized T-cell clonal expansion.

The CDR3 contains 14 residues. In germline, CDR1 is KGHSH, CDR2 LQKENI. V lost 5 bases to trimming and J lost 2 bases; unmatched junction nucleotides: 5. In the case of this clone: Antigen: not known.

The chain carries TRBV18 and TRBJ1-1, with 7 bases that match TRBD1. The sequence was obtained from an adult with an advanced solid tumor such as melanoma, head and neck, liver or kidney cancer. This sample comprised CD4+ or CD8+ T cells sorted from blood, obtained in a trial of the OX40 agonist ivuxolimab. CDR3 amino acids: CASSSTGQNTEAFF. CDR3 nucleotide sequence: TGTGCCAGCTCATCGACAGGGCAAAACACTGAAGCTTTCTTT.